This T cell receptor (beta chain) was identified during a study of blood T cell repertoires in COVID-19. At the level of the study: The United States, Italy and Spain supplied acute and convalescent COVID-19 samples. Nucleic acid was either cDNA or gDNA, and it came from T cells, B-cell-depleted T cells, or PBMCs.

This clone was seen a single time. Using immunoSEQ multiplex PCR, the repertoire was profiled, and TCRdb retains in-frame clones only, with some absent. The sample contains some 79,000 clones, 85% to 90% of which appear only once. The V end was cut by 4 bases, the J end by 4 bases, with 19 bases between. Per germline, CDR1 KGHDR and CDR2 SFDVKD. The CDR3 has 17 residues. The source is a man between 65 and 79 years old with active or convalescent COVID-19. The specimen sequenced was peripheral blood. The genes are TRBV24-1 and TRBJ2-1, with D possibly matching TRBD1 (5 bases). CDR3 nucleotide sequence: TGTGCCACCAGTGAACCGTCGATGGGGCATGGGTACAATGAGCAGTTCTTC. It is translated as CATSEPSMGHGYNEQFF.